Listed here are 5 T cell receptor beta chains from one sample, sequenced in a study of blood T cells in healthy people across ages. Sample-barcoded 5' priming and a J-beta primer mix drove a second PCR of 7 to 11 cycles. Each CDR3 protein gets one entry after TCRdb re-called the 5' RACE reads with MiXCR. The sample records 700,000 to 900,000 distinct CDR3 sequences, about a quarter being singletons. This same sample was also taken into another study, of T cells of mothers and their children.

Sequenced: blood. Every receptor here comes from a boy younger than 18 in good health.

V usage is TRBV7-2 and J usage is TRBJ2-1; D possibly matches TRBD1 or TRBD2 (5 bases each). Deletions cut 3 bases from V and 0 bases from J, with 9 bases between. This CDR3 spans 15 amino acids. The germline V gene has CDR1 SGHTA and CDR2 FQGNSA. The chain's CDR3 is CASSFNGGSYNEQFF. The CDR3 DNA is TGTGCCAGCAGCTTTAATGGGGGCTCCTACAATGAGCAGTTCTTC.

This clonotype was observed a few times. The V gene is TRBV9, the J gene TRBJ2-1; no clear D. CDR1 is SGDLS and CDR2 is YYNGEE in the germline V gene. The CDR3 extends over 16 amino acids. Trimming took 0 bases from V and 0 from J, leaving 10 bases between them. CDR3 sequence reads: CASSVGRESSYNEQFF. For the CDR3, the DNA is TGTGCCAGCAGCGTAGGACGAGAAAGCTCCTACAATGAGCAGTTCTTC.

This clonotype occurred a few times. The gene calls are TRBV5-1 and TRBJ1-2; 7 bases fit TRBD1. The CDR3 has 14 amino acids. From germline, CDR1 is SGHRS and CDR2 YFSETQ. V dropped 2 bases and J dropped 1; count of bases not matched to a gene: 2. The CDR3 nucleotides are TGCGCCAGCAGCTTTGGACAGGTTAACTATGGCTACACCTTC. Its protein is CASSFGQVNYGYTF.

The chain employs TRBV6-1 and TRBJ2-1, with 13 bases lining up with TRBD2. V lost 5 bases to trimming and J lost 0 bases; unmatched junction nucleotides: 4. Per the germline V gene, CDR1 is MNHNS and CDR2 is SASEGT. CDR3 size: 17 residues. Here the CDR3 DNA reads TGTGCCAGCAGTACGACTAGCGGGGGGACCTCCTACAATGAGCAGTTCTTC. It encodes CASSTTSGGTSYNEQFF.

The sample holds a few counts of this clonotype. The chain uses TRBV6-6 and TRBJ2-5; D is unresolved. The germline CDR1 and CDR2 sequences are MNHNY and SVGAGI (reference sequence). Trimming removed 2 bases from V and 4 bases from J, with 14 bases in between. CDR3 length equals 15 residues. CDR3 coding DNA: TGTGCCAGCAGTTACCAAAACTATCCACCAGAGACCCAGTACTTC. This encodes CASSYQNYPPETQYF.